The 17 T cell receptor beta chains in this list originate from one sample, sequenced in a study of T cells in Graves' hyperthyroidism and ophthalmopathy. The TCR beta CDR3 regions underwent amplification using RNA transcripts as the source. When the TCR CDR3 underwent first-round RT-PCR, the HTBI primer set was used. TCRdb reprocessed the multiplex PCR reads via MiXCR and lists one record per CDR3 protein. The sample lists under 800,000 distinct CDR3 sequences; 13% to 15% were seen once. The sequenced material came from blood. Receptors were obtained from a woman aged 18 to 35 with Graves' hyperthyroidism.

This rearrangement joins TRBV5-1 to TRBJ1-6, with 9 bases fitting TRBD1. The CDR3 loop spans 16 amino acids. J lost 5 bases, V lost 1 base, and 4 bases had no gene match. Germline assignment: CDR1 SGHRS and CDR2 YFSETQ. This CDR3 is CASSLTTGGNNSPLHF. The CDR3, as DNA: TGCGCCAGCAGCTTGACGACAGGGGGGAATAATTCACCCCTCCACTTT.

This clonotype was seen at least ten times. J is TRBJ2-3 and V is TRBV30, with a weak D call TRBD2 (5 bases). The length of the CDR3 is 12 residues. V was clipped by 4 bases and J by 5 bases, with 10 bases between them. Germline V gene lookup returns CDR1 GTSNPN and CDR2 SVGIG (reference sequence). The CDR3 DNA reads as TGTGCCTGGAATAGAGGGCAAGATACGCAGTATTTT. Translation gives CAWNRGQDTQYF.

In its sample, this clonotype was seen many times. This sequence joins TRBV11-1 and TRBJ2-3; TRBD2 aligns across 11 bases. Germline V lookup: CDR1 SGHAT, CDR2 FQDESV (reference sequence). The CDR3 runs to 19 residues. J was trimmed by 2 bases and V by 1 base; bases with no gene match: 11. The DNA for the CDR3 is TGTGCCAGCAGCTTAGAGGCTAGCGGGAGGAGTCGCCTCACAGATACGCAGTATTTT. Translated, it gives CASSLEASGRSRLTDTQYF. The variable domain in full, with the rest retrieved from reference TRBV11-1 and TRBJ2-3, is EAEVAQSPRYKITEKSQAVAFWCDPISGHATLYWYRQILGQGPELLVQFQDESVVDDSQLPKDRFSAERLKGVDSTLKIQPAELGDSAMYLCASSLEASGRSRLTDTQYFGPGTRLTVL.

This clonotype was observed many times. This chain uses TRBV6-1 with TRBJ2-2, with D possibly matching TRBD2 (6 bases). CDR1 and CDR2 (germline): MNHNS, SASEGT. This CDR3 is built from 13 residues. V was clipped by 7 bases and J by 0 bases, with 6 bases between them. The CDR3 here is CASTSANTGELFF. The CDR3 nucleotides read TGTGCCAGCACTAGCGCGAACACCGGGGAGCTGTTTTTT.

The chain employs TRBV27 and TRBJ2-7; maybe TRBD2 (7 bases). Looked up from germline, CDR1 is MNHEY and CDR2 is SMNVEV (reference sequence). V was trimmed by 7 bases and J by 4 bases, leaving 17 bases between them. The CDR3 totals 14 residues. CDR3 DNA sequence: TGTGCCAGCACCCGGACAGTCGGGGGGTACGAGCAGTACTTC. This sequence encodes CASTRTVGGYEQYF.

V gene TRBV19 combines with J gene TRBJ1-6; no reliable D call. CDR1 and CDR2 from the germline V gene are LNHDA and SQIVND (reference sequence). The V and J ends lost 7 bases and 5 bases respectively, with 9 bases between them. The CDR3 is 13 residues long. CDR3 sequence (DNA): TGTGCCAGTACTGTCCAGCATAATTCACCCCTCCACTTT. Its translation is CASTVQHNSPLHF.

This clonotype was seen more than once but under ten times. V and J are TRBV19 and TRBJ2-5; possibly TRBD2 for D (6 bases). The CDR3 is made up of 14 amino acids. In germline, CDR1 is LNHDA, CDR2 SQIVND (reference sequence). The V gene lost 3 bases and the J gene lost 4 bases, with 12 bases spanning the gap. CDR3 residues: CASSMMGEAETQYF. DNA for the CDR3: TGTGCCAGTAGTATGATGGGGGAGGCAGAGACCCAGTACTTC.

The CDR3 sequence is CASSLYSIPYRGSSGANVLTF. As DNA, the CDR3 is TGTGCCAGCAGCTTATATAGTATCCCCTACAGGGGTAGCTCTGGGGCCAACGTCCTGACTTTC. The rearrangement links TRBV7-3 to TRBJ2-6; 7 nucleotides agree with TRBD1. The V gene end was trimmed by 2 bases and the J gene end by 0 bases; junction bases not matched to a gene: 16. The germline gives CDR1 SGHTA, CDR2 FQGTGA. The CDR3 runs 21 residues.

This clonotype was observed a handful of times. V and J are TRBV4-3 and TRBJ2-4; D may be TRBD2 (6 bases). There are 16 residues in the CDR3. CDR1 and CDR2 from the germline V gene are LGHNA and YSLEER. Trimming took off 0 bases at V and 7 bases at J, with 16 bases between the two ends. The CDR3 spells CASSQDASSEMNIQYF. The CDR3, as DNA: TGCGCCAGCAGCCAAGACGCGTCTAGCGAGATGAACATTCAGTACTTC.

At least ten counts were recorded for this clonotype. This chain joins TRBV6-1 and TRBJ2-5; D gene uncertain. Trimming removed 8 bases from V and 2 bases from J, with 9 bases in between. The CDR3 extends over 12 amino acids. In germline, CDR1 is MNHNS, CDR2 SASEGT. The CDR3 DNA sequence: TGTGCCAGCTCTTGGCAGCAAGAGACCCAGTACTTC. This gives the protein CASSWQQETQYF.

This clonotype occurred a few times. The V and J genes are TRBV7-9 and TRBJ1-2; a weak D match, TRBD1 (5 bases). V was pared by 4 bases and J by 3 bases, with 21 bases between. Germline loops: CDR1 SEHNR, CDR2 FQNEAQ (reference sequence). CDR3 length: 17 residues. This CDR3 is CASSSTQRGVVDYGYTF. CDR3 DNA: TGTGCCAGCAGCTCCACCCAAAGAGGGGTCGTCGACTATGGCTACACCTTC.

This clonotype was seen many times. CDR3 sequence: CASTHGLAGETPYEQYF. As DNA, the CDR3 is TGTGCCAGCACTCATGGCCTAGCGGGAGAGACCCCCTACGAGCAGTACTTC. This chain connects TRBV6-1 to TRBJ2-7, with 10 bases identical to TRBD2. Unmatched junction bases numbered 14, after V lost 7 bases and J lost 2 bases. Germline-derived CDR1 and CDR2 are MNHNS and SASEGT. CDR3 length equals 17 residues.

This CDR3 is CASSQVMLAGFNEQFF. CDR3 nucleotides: TGTGCCAGCAGCCAAGTGATGCTAGCGGGGTTCAATGAGCAGTTCTTC. The J gene is TRBJ2-1, the V gene TRBV14; TRBD2 matches 9 bases. The V segment lost 1 base and the J segment 6 bases; nucleotides outside the gene matches: 7. The length of the CDR3 is 16 residues. Germline CDR1 reads SGHDN; CDR2 reads FVKESK.

This clonotype turned up a few times. V and J are TRBV19 and TRBJ1-5; a weak D match, TRBD1 (5 bases). In germline, CDR1 is LNHDA, CDR2 SQIVND (reference sequence). CDR3 length equals 15 residues. V was cut by 5 bases and J by 4 bases, with 15 bases left in between. The CDR3, as DNA: TGTGCCAGTAGTCCAATGGGGGTTCTTAATCAGCCCCAGCATTTT. It encodes CASSPMGVLNQPQHF.

This clonotype was observed at least ten times. V and J are TRBV7-9 and TRBJ1-5; weak D call: TRBD1 (5 bases). CDR3 length: 14 residues. Germline CDR1 is SEHNR and CDR2 is FQNEAQ (reference sequence). The V gene lost 5 bases and the J gene lost 4 bases, with 12 bases spanning the gap. CDR3 in DNA: TGTGCCAGCAGCCCCGAGGCAGGGAATCAGCCCCAGCATTTT. Translated: CASSPEAGNQPQHF.

This chain joins TRBV6-1 and TRBJ1-1, with 10 bases lining up with TRBD1. V trimming: 10 bases; J trimming: 5 bases; junction bases outside the gene matches: 13. Germline V gene data show CDR1 as MNHNS and CDR2 as SASEGT. CDR3 length: 15 residues. CDR3 protein: CATKDPGQGMTEAFF. DNA of the CDR3: TGTGCCACAAAGGACCCGGGACAGGGGATGACTGAAGCTTTCTTT.

Many counts were recorded for this clonotype. The rearrangement uses TRBV20-1 and TRBJ1-1, with 7 bases matching TRBD1. The CDR3 runs to 14 residues. The germline gives CDR1 DFQATT, CDR2 SNEGSKA (reference sequence). Losses at the gene ends were 5 bases for V and 5 bases for J; bases not matched to a gene: 11. CDR3 DNA sequence: TGCAGTGCTCCAGGAGACAGGGTATGGACTGAAGCTTTCTTT. Protein: CSAPGDRVWTEAFF.